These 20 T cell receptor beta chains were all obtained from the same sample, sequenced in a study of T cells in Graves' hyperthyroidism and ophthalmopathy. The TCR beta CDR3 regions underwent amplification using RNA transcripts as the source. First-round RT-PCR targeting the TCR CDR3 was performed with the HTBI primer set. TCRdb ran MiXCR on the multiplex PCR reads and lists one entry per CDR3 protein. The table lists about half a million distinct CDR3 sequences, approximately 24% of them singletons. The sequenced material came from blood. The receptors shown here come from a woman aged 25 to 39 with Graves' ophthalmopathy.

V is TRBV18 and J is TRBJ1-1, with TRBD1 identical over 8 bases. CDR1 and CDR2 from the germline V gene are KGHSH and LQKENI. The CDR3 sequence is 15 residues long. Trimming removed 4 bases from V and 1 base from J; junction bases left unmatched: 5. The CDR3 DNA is TGTGCCAGCTCACTATTCGACAGGGGGAACACTGAAGCTTTCTTT. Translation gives CASSLFDRGNTEAFF.

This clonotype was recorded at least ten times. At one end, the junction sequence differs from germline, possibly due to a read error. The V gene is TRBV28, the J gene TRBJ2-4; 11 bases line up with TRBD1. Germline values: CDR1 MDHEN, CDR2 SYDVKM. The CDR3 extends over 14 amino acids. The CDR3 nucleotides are TGTGCCAGCAGTTCCCGGGACAGGGGGTACATTAAGTACTTC. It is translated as CASSSRDRGYIKYF.

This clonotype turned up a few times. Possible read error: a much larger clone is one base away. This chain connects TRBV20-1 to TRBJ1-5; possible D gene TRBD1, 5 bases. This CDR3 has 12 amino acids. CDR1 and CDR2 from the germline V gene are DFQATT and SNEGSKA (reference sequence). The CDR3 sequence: CSVQGPNQPKHF. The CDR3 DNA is TGCAGTGTTCAGGGCCCGAATCAGCCCAAGCATTTT.

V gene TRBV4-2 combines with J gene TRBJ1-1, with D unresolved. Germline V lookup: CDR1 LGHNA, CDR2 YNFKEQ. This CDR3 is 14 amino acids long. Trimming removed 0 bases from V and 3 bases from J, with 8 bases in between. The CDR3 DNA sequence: TGTGCCAGCAGCCAAGATAGATGGGACACTGAAGCTTTCTTT. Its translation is CASSQDRWDTEAFF.

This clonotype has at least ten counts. The CDR3 DNA sequence: TGCAGTGCTAGAGGATCGGGACTAGCGGGAGAAAACATTCAGTACTTC. Protein product: CSARGSGLAGENIQYF. The J gene is TRBJ2-4, the V gene TRBV20-1; TRBD2 aligns across 14 bases. This CDR3 is 16 amino acids long. In germline, CDR1 is DFQATT, CDR2 SNEGSKA (reference sequence). With 1 base clipped from V and 5 bases from J, the junction kept 4 bases outside the gene matches.

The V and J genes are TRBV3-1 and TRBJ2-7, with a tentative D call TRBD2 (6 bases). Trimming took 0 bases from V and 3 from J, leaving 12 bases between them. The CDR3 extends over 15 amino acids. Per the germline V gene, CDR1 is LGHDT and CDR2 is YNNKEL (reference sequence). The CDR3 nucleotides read TGTGCCAGCAGCCAAGAGGGACTGGGTCACTACGAGCAGTACTTC. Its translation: CASSQEGLGHYEQYF.

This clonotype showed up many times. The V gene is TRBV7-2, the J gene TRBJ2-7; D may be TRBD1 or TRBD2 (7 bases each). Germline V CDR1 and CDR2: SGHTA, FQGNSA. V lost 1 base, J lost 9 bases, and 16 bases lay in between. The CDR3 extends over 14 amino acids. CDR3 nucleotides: TGTGCCAGCAGCTTAGTGGGGGGGACAGAGTCGCAGTACTTC. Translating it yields CASSLVGGTESQYF.

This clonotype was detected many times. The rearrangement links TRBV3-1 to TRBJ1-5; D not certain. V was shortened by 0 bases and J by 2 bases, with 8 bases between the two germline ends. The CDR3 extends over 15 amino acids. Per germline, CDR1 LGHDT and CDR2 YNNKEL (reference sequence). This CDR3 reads CASSQDFDGNQPQHF. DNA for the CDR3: TGTGCCAGCAGCCAAGATTTCGATGGCAATCAGCCCCAGCATTTT.

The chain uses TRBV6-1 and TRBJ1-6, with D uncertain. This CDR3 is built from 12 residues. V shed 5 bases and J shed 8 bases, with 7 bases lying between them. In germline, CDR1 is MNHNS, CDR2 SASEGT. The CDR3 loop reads CASSRSYSPLHF. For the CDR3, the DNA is TGTGCCAGCAGTCGATCCTATTCACCCCTCCACTTT.

The CDR3 DNA follows: TGTGCCAGCAGCGTAGACGGGCAGGGGAGGGAGACCCAGTACTTC. Amino acids: CASSVDGQGRETQYF. The genes are TRBV9 and TRBJ2-5; D possibly matches TRBD1 or TRBD2 (6 bases each). The CDR3 loop spans 15 amino acids. The germline V gene has CDR1 SGDLS and CDR2 YYNGEE. V was shortened by 0 bases and J by 5 bases, with 14 bases between the two germline ends.

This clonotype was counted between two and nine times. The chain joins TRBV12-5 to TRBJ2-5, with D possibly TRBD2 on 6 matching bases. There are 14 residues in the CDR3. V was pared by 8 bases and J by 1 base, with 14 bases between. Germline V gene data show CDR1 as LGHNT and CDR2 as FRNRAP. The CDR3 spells CASSPAGLQETQYF. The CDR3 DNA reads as TGTGCTAGTTCCCCCGCGGGGCTCCAAGAGACCCAGTACTTC.

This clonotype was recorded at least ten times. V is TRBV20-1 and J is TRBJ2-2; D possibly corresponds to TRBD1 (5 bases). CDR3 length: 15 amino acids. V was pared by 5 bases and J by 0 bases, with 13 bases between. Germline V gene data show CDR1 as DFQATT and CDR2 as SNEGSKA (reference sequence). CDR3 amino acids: CSAPRVRANTGELFF. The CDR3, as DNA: TGCAGTGCTCCCAGGGTCAGAGCGAACACCGGGGAGCTGTTTTTT.

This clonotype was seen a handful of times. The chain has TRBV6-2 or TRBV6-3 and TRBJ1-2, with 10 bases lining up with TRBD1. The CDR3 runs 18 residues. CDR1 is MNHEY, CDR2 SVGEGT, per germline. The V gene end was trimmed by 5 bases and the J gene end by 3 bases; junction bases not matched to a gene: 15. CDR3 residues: CASSRHRDRGALDYGYTF. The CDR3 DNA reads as TGTGCCAGCAGTCGCCACCGGGACAGGGGAGCCCTTGACTATGGCTACACCTTC.

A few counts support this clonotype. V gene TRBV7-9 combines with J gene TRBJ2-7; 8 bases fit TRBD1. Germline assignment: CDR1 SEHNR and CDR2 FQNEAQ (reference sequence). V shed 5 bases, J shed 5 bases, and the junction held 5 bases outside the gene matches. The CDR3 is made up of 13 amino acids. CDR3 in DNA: TGTGCCAGCAGCGGGGACAGGACCCACGAGCAGTACTTC. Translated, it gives CASSGDRTHEQYF. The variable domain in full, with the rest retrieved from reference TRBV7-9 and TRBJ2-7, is DTGVSQNPRHKITKRGQNVTFRCDPISEHNRLYWYRQTLGQGPEFLTYFQNEAQLEKSRLLSDRFSAERPKGSFSTLEIQRTEQGDSAMYLCASSGDRTHEQYFGPGTRLTVT.

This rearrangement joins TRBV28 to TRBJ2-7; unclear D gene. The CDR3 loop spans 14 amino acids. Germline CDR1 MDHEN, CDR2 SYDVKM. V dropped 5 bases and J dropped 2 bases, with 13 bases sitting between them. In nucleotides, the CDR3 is TGTGCCAGCAGTACCACCCGAAGACCCTACGAGCAGTACTTC. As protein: CASSTTRRPYEQYF.

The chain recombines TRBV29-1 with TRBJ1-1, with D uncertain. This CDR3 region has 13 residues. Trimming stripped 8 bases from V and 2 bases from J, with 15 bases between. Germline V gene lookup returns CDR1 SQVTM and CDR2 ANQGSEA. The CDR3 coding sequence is TGCAGCTCCCTACCTTGGGGAAACACTGAAGCTTTCTTT. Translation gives CSSLPWGNTEAFF.

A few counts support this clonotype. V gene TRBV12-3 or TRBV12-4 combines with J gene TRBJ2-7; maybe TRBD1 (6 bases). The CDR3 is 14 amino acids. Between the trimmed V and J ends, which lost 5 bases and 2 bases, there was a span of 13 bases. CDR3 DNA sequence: TGTGCCAGCAGTCCACAGGGCTTCGCCTACGAGCAGTACTTC. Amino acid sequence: CASSPQGFAYEQYF.

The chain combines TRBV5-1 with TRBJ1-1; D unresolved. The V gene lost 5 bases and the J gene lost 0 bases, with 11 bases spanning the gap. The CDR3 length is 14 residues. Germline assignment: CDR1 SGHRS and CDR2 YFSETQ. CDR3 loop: CASRQDTVNTEAFF. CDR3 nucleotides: TGCGCCAGCAGACAAGACACAGTGAACACTGAAGCTTTCTTT.

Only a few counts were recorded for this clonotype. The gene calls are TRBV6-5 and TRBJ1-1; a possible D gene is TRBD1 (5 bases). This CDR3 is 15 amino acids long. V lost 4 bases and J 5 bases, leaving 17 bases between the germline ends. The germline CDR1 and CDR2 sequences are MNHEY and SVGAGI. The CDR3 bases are TGTGCCAGCAGTTGGGGGACGCCGCGGGGGACTGAAGCTTTCTTT. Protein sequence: CASSWGTPRGTEAFF.

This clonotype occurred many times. This chain's CDR3 is CASSFVGGKNQPQHF. In DNA form, the CDR3 reads TGTGCCAGCAGTTTTGTAGGAGGGAAAAATCAGCCCCAGCATTTT. The chain joins TRBV12-3 or TRBV12-4 to TRBJ1-5; D gene unclear. V was trimmed by 3 bases and J by 4 bases, leaving 13 bases between them. The CDR3 contains 15 residues.